This TCR beta chain emerged from a study of control samples from healthy donors and cancer patients. TCRdb's copy holds only in-frame clones and misses some; the assay was immunoSEQ multiplex PCR. The data show around 94,000 clones, around 86% seen once. After removal of 2 bases from V and 6 bases from J, the junction contained 8 bases not matched to a gene. The CDR3 is 15 residues long. The germline V gene has CDR1 MNHNS and CDR2 SASEGT. The chain recombines TRBV6-1 with TRBJ1-2; 8 bases map to TRBD1. The specimen was blood. This clonotype was obtained from a woman aged 45-65 years in good health. CDR3 DNA: TGTGCCAGCAGTGAAACTTGGACAGGGTGGGATGGCTACACCTTC. Residues: CASSETWTGWDGYTF.